Listed below are T cell receptor beta chains from one sample, sequenced in a study of post-analysis software for immune sequencing data. TCRdb redid the calling of the PCR reads with MiXCR, one entry per CDR3 protein. In the table there are roughly 540,000 distinct CDR3 sequences, around 31% of which are singletons. Input material: blood. These receptors all stem from a girl aged 2 to 17 with multiple sclerosis. The CDR3 runs from the conserved cysteine through the conserved F or W. D genes are given only for firm matches. Rows may omit the clone size; those that give it use once, few, many or a size class.

TRBV11-2	11	TRBJ1-2	.	few	CASSSGFGYTF	TGTGCCAGCAGCTCAGGGTTTGGCTACACCTTC
TRBV29-1	13	TRBJ1-5	.	few	CSVVQSGNQPQHF	TGCAGCGTTGTGCAGAGTGGCAATCAGCCCCAGCATTTT
TRBV5-6	14	TRBJ1-1	.	.	CASSPRGQEPPAFF	TGTGCCAGCAGCCCTCGGGGGCAGGAACCTCCAGCTTTCTTT
TRBV6-5	18	TRBJ2-6	.	few	CASKSLTVTSSGANVLTF	TGTGCCAGCAAGTCCCTCACAGTAACTAGCTCTGGGGCCAACGTCCTGACTTTC
TRBV19	14	TRBJ2-1	.	.	CASTGLAGFGEQFF	TGTGCCAGTACTGGGTTAGCCGGGTTCGGTGAGCAGTTCTTC
TRBV28	12	TRBJ1-4	.	.	CASSPTSVALFF	TGTGCCAGCAGCCCAACTTCTGTTGCGTTGTTTTTT
TRBV12-3/TRBV12-4	11	TRBJ1-2	.	.	CAGKKGYGYTF	TGTGCCGGGAAGAAAGGATATGGCTACACCTTC
TRBV5-1	15	TRBJ2-5	.	few	CASSLALAWGETQYF	TGCGCCAGTAGCTTGGCTCTAGCCTGGGGCGAGACCCAGTACTTC
TRBV29-1	11	TRBJ2-3	.	many	CSVEQAITQYF	TGCAGCGTTGAACAAGCGATTACGCAGTATTTT
TRBV4-1	15	TRBJ2-1	TRBD1	many	CASSQVQGAINEQFF	TGCGCCAGCAGCCAAGTTCAGGGGGCAATTAATGAGCAGTTCTTC
TRBV6-1	15	TRBJ1-1	.	.	CASSEATGTNTEAFF	TGTGCCAGCAGTGAAGCGACAGGTACGAACACTGAAGCTTTCTTT
TRBV5-6	17	TRBJ2-3	TRBD2	.	CASSLYRGGASTDTQYF	TGTGCCAGCAGCTTGTATCGCGGGGGGGCTAGCACAGATACGCAGTATTTT
TRBV4-1	16	TRBJ2-5	TRBD2	few	CASSQVAGGFGETQYF	TGCGCCAGCAGCCAAGTAGCGGGGGGGTTCGGAGAGACCCAGTACTTC
TRBV4-1	14	TRBJ1-2	TRBD1	few	CASSHRGQGYGYTF	TGCGCCAGCAGCCACCGGGGACAGGGTTATGGCTACACCTTC
TRBV4-2	18	TRBJ2-3	TRBD2	.	CASSQMTSGGRSTDTQYF	TGTGCCAGCAGCCAAATGACTAGCGGGGGACGAAGCACAGATACGCAGTATTTT
TRBV7-8	17	TRBJ2-1	TRBD2	.	CASSRGPLAGGNNEQFF	TGTGCCAGCAGCCGGGGACCACTAGCGGGGGGAAACAATGAGCAGTTCTTC
TRBV5-1	16	TRBJ2-1	TRBD2	.	CASSLLPAGGRWEQFF	TGCGCCAGCAGCTTGTTGCCAGCGGGGGGCCGGTGGGAGCAGTTCTTC
TRBV9	16	TRBJ1-4	.	.	CASSVGPGGTNEKLFF	TGTGCCAGCAGCGTGGGCCCCGGAGGGACTAATGAAAAACTGTTTTTT
TRBV7-9	17	TRBJ2-3	TRBD2	.	CASSTTRAGVYTDTQYF	TGTGCCAGCAGCACTACCCGAGCGGGGGTGTACACAGATACGCAGTATTTT
TRBV9	17	TRBJ2-5	TRBD2	many	CASSVGQRGLAEETQYF	TGTGCCAGCAGCGTAGGGCAGAGAGGACTAGCGGAAGAGACCCAGTACTTC